This entry lists 9 T cell receptor beta chains sequenced from one sample in a study of beta chain features in type 1 diabetes. Isolated RNA was reverse transcribed in full, so expressed TCRB transcripts were sequenced. Method: immunoSEQ multiplex PCR; TCRdb's copy keeps in-frame clones and lacks some. The top ten hold approximately 0.035% of the sample, which has roughly 400,000 clones, more than 11% seen once. The sample comprised naive CD4+ T cells from blood. These receptors came from a young man in good health.

In its sample, this clone was seen a few times. The chain couples TRBV19 to TRBJ2-6; D perhaps matches TRBD1 (6 bases). V was cut by 6 bases and J by 0 bases, with 12 bases left in between. CDR3 length: 16 residues. The germline V gene has CDR1 LNHDA and CDR2 SQIVND (reference sequence). Written as DNA, the CDR3 is TGTGCCAGTAGCAGGGGCCGCCTCTCTGGGGCCAACGTCCTGACTTTC. Protein product: CASSRGRLSGANVLTF.

The rearrangement links TRBV9 to TRBJ2-1; D perhaps matches TRBD2 (5 bases). Trimming shortened V by 2 bases and J by 0 bases, and 9 bases separated the two germline ends. CDR1 SGDLS and CDR2 YYNGEE come from the germline V gene. The CDR3 length is 15 residues. CDR3 sequence reads: CASSVADFSYNEQFF. The CDR3 nucleotides read TGTGCCAGCAGCGTGGCGGACTTCTCCTACAATGAGCAGTTCTTC.

A few counts support this clone. The V gene is TRBV6-5, the J gene TRBJ2-3; D unresolved. The CDR3 sequence is 13 residues long. Trimming removed 4 bases from V and 4 bases from J, with 9 bases in between. The V gene's germline CDR1 is MNHEY and CDR2 SVGAGI. The CDR3: CASSSGSADTQYF. DNA for the CDR3: TGTGCCAGCAGTTCCGGGTCGGCAGATACGCAGTATTTT.

This clone turned up a few times. The chain is built from TRBV7-2 and TRBJ1-6; D is ambiguous. Trimming cost V 4 bases and J 10 bases, with 11 bases left between them. Per germline, CDR1 SGHTA and CDR2 FQGNSA. This CDR3 is built from 13 residues. For the CDR3, the DNA is TGTGCCAGCAGCTCAGTACCTGAGTCACCCCTCCACTTT. It encodes CASSSVPESPLHF.

This clone was picked up a small number of times. Different DNA sequences within this sample yield the same CDR3. The rearrangement uses TRBV7-9 and TRBJ2-2, with no clear D. Deletions cut 1 base from V and 4 bases from J, with 7 bases between. There are 14 residues in the CDR3. The germline V gene has CDR1 SEHNR and CDR2 FQNEAQ (reference sequence). CDR3 amino acids: CASSLVLGTGELFF. CDR3 coding DNA: TGTGCCAGCAGCTTAGTTCTTGGCACCGGGGAGCTGTTTTTT.

On this clone itself: Distinct nucleotide sequences in the sample also encode this CDR3. This sequence joins TRBV19 and TRBJ2-1; 8 nucleotides align to TRBD1. The CDR3 consists of 16 residues. CDR1 and CDR2 from the germline V gene are LNHDA and SQIVND (reference sequence). Germline trimming cut 3 bases from V and 0 bases from J; bases unmatched to any gene: 4. The CDR3 loop is CASSIRTGSSYNEQFF. The DNA of the CDR3 is TGTGCCAGTAGTATCAGGACAGGGAGCTCCTACAATGAGCAGTTCTTC.

This clone appeared a few times. The CDR3 DNA reads TGTGCCAGCAGTTCAAGCGGGATGGGAGAGACCCAGTACTTC. This codes for CASSSSGMGETQYF. This sequence joins TRBV6-5 and TRBJ2-5, with 7 bases aligning to TRBD2. In germline, CDR1 is MNHEY, CDR2 SVGAGI. V lost 4 bases, J lost 4 bases, and 6 bases stayed unmatched. CDR3 length equals 14 residues.

The rearrangement uses TRBV15 and TRBJ1-1; D is undetermined. The V gene lost 1 base and the J gene lost 1 base, with 7 bases spanning the gap. The CDR3 runs 14 residues. The germline V gene encodes CDR1 LNHNV and CDR2 YYDKDF (reference sequence). Written as DNA, the CDR3 is TGTGCCACCAGCAGAGCCGGCCCGAACACTGAAGCTTTCTTT. Protein product: CATSRAGPNTEAFF.

In this sample, this clone turned up a few times. The CDR3 loop reads CASSHLAGQGFLYEQYV. The CDR3 DNA reads TGTGCCAGCTCACACTTGGCGGGACAGGGATTCCTCTACGAGCAGTACGTC. The chain joins TRBV18 to TRBJ2-7, with TRBD1 matching over 9 bases. The CDR3 spans 17 residues. Germline V CDR1 and CDR2: KGHSH, LQKENI. V dropped 4 bases and J dropped 3; count of bases not matched to a gene: 13.